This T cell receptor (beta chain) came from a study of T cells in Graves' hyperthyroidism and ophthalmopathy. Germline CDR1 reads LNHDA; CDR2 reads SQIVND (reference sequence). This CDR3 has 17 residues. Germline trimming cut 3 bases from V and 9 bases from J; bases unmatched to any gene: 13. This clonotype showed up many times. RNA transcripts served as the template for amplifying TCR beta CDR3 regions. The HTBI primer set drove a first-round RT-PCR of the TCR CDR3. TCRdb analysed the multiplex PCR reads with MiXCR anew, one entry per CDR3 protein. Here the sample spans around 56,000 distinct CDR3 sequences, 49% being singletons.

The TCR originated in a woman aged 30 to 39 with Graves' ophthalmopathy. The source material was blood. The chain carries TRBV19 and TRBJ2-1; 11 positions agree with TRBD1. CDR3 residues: CASSILYRDRGSGEQFF. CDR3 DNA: TGTGCCAGTAGTATCCTATACCGGGACAGGGGGAGCGGTGAGCAGTTCTTC.